Below, 22 T cell receptor beta chains from the same sample are listed, as sequenced in a study of shared clonotypes between healthy human individuals (dated by TCRdb to the early 2020s). The library was prepared using the immunoSEQ multiplex PCR assay. TCRdb stores this immuneACCESS table with in-frame sequences only. Part of the clones is absent; in the studies checked, under half of the shortfall reflects unresolved V genes, and no reason is known for the rest. Present in this sample are 1.6 million or so clones, 96% of which were seen just once. Approximately 1.1% of the sample rests with the top ten. Sequenced material: naive CD4+ T cells sorted from blood. Read against the paper, the sample's cell subset or site label means: CD45RA+ positively selected. These receptors all stem from a man aged 25 to 40 in good health.

V gene TRBV7-2 combines with J gene TRBJ2-3, with 9 nucleotides matching TRBD1. The CDR3 extends over 15 amino acids. Per the germline V gene, CDR1 is SGHTA and CDR2 is FQGNSA. V lost 4 bases, J lost 5 bases, and 7 bases stayed unmatched. The CDR3 DNA reads as TGTGCCAGCAGCTCCGGACAGGGGTTTGGAGATACGCAGTATTTT. This encodes CASSSGQGFGDTQYF.

The chain uses TRBV5-1 and TRBJ2-7, with TRBD2 identical over 11 bases. Per the germline V gene, CDR1 is SGHRS and CDR2 is YFSETQ. The ends lost 5 bases at V and 0 bases at J; junction bases unmatched: 16. CDR3 length: 19 residues. CDR3 protein: CASSSPTSGIRESSYEQYF. CDR3 bases: TGCGCCAGCAGTTCCCCGACTAGCGGGATTAGGGAAAGCTCCTACGAGCAGTACTTC.

The chain joins TRBV7-2 to TRBJ1-1; D ambiguous. The CDR3 is 11 amino acids. The germline gives CDR1 SGHTA, CDR2 FQGNSA. Trimming took off 1 base at V and 8 bases at J, with 5 bases between the two ends. The CDR3 is CASSLVYEAFF. As DNA, the CDR3 is TGTGCCAGCAGCTTAGTATACGAAGCTTTCTTT. The whole variable domain, remainder taken from reference TRBV7-2 and TRBJ1-1, is GAGVSQSPSNKVTEKGKDVELRCDPISGHTALYWYRQSLGQGLEFLIYFQGNSAPDKSGLPSDRFSAERTGGSVSTLTIQRTQQEDSAVYLCASSLVYEAFFGQGTRLTVV.

In this sample, this clone turned up once. Other DNA sequences in the sample encode the same CDR3. The chain has TRBV18 and TRBJ2-1; no firm D call. Germline loops: CDR1 KGHSH, CDR2 LQKENI. V was pared by 2 bases and J by 3 bases, with 5 bases between. The length of the CDR3 is 13 residues. In nucleotides, the CDR3 is TGTGCCAGCTCACCAGGCCGCTACAATGAGCAGTTCTTC. This translates into CASSPGRYNEQFF.

This clone was seen just once. V is TRBV28 and J is TRBJ1-5, with D tentatively TRBD1 (6 bases). Germline lookup yields CDR1 MDHEN and CDR2 SYDVKM. V dropped 0 bases and J dropped 3 bases, with 9 bases sitting between them. The CDR3 contains 15 residues. CDR3 bases: TGTGCCAGCAGTTTATGGGGGGGCGACAATCAGCCCCAGCATTTT. Translating gives CASSLWGGDNQPQHF. Full variable domain (outside the CDR3, taken from reference TRBV28 and TRBJ1-5): DVKVTQSSRYLVKRTGEKVFLECVQDMDHENMFWYRQDPGLGLRLIYFSYDVKMKEKGDIPEGYSVSREKKERFSLILESASTNQTSMYLCASSLWGGDNQPQHFGDGTRLSIL.

This clone was observed a single time. CDR3 bases: TGTGCCTGGAACTCGGACCTTAATAGCAATCAGCCCCAGCATTTT. This gives the protein CAWNSDLNSNQPQHF. The chain couples TRBV30 to TRBJ1-5; D is unresolved. The V end lost 4 bases, the J end lost 0 bases, and 13 bases lay between the germline ends. CDR1 and CDR2 from the germline V gene are GTSNPN and SVGIG (reference sequence). This CDR3 has 15 residues.

This clone appeared a single time. This chain joins TRBV30 and TRBJ1-2; tentative D call: TRBD1 (5 bases). The V end was cut by 5 bases, the J end by 4 bases, with 8 bases between. Germline V gives CDR1 GTSNPN, CDR2 SVGIG (reference sequence). The CDR3 totals 11 residues. Here the CDR3 DNA reads TGTGCCTGGGGGACCACCTATGGCTACACCTTC. This encodes CAWGTTYGYTF.

The chain uses TRBV15 and TRBJ2-7, with D perhaps matching TRBD1 (6 bases). V lost 3 bases and J lost 6, with 12 bases in between. The germline V gene encodes CDR1 LNHNV and CDR2 YYDKDF (reference sequence). This CDR3 comprises 13 residues. CDR3: CATSSRPRGEQYF. CDR3 nucleotides: TGTGCCACCAGCAGCCGCCCCAGGGGCGAGCAGTACTTC.

This chain uses TRBV7-9 with TRBJ2-7; D is possibly TRBD1 or TRBD2 (5 bases each). The germline V gene encodes CDR1 SEHNR and CDR2 FQNEAQ (reference sequence). V dropped 0 bases and J dropped 3 bases, with 18 bases sitting between them. The CDR3 covers 17 residues. The DNA of the CDR3 is TGTGCCAGCAGCTTAGCCCAGGGTGCGGGTGTTTTCTACGAGCAGTACTTC. Protein product: CASSLAQGAGVFYEQYF. The full variable domain, with the rest looked up from reference TRBV7-9 and TRBJ2-7, is DTGVSQNPRHKITKRGQNVTFRCDPISEHNRLYWYRQTLGQGPEFLTYFQNEAQLEKSRLLSDRFSAERPKGSFSTLEIQRTEQGDSAMYLCASSLAQGAGVFYEQYFGPGTRLTVT.

CDR3 in amino acids: CASSLGLQGGTNEKLFF. CDR3 DNA sequence: TGTGCCAGCAGCTTAGGCCTCCAAGGGGGGACTAATGAAAAACTGTTTTTT. The J gene is TRBJ1-4, the V gene TRBV11-2; D perhaps matches TRBD1 (6 bases). The CDR3 contains 17 residues. Germline loops: CDR1 SGHAT, CDR2 FQNNGV. V was shortened by 1 base and J by 2 bases, with 14 bases between the two germline ends.

The V call is TRBV18, the J call TRBJ2-2, with 11 bases that match TRBD2. The CDR3 is 15 residues long. From germline, CDR1 is KGHSH and CDR2 LQKENI. After removal of 6 bases from V and 5 bases from J, the junction contained 5 bases not matched to a gene. CDR3 nucleotide sequence: TGTGCCAGCTCCTTGGGACTAGCGGTAACCGGGGAGCTGTTTTTT. Its translation is CASSLGLAVTGELFF. Supplemented by reference TRBV18 and TRBJ2-2, the full variable domain reads NAGVMQNPRHLVRRRGQEARLRCSPMKGHSHVYWYRQLPEEGLKFMVYLQKENIIDESGMPKERFSAEFPKEGPSILRIQQVVRGDSAAYFCASSLGLAVTGELFFGEGSRLTVL.

The chain employs TRBV29-1 and TRBJ2-2; TRBD2 matches at 10 bases. V trimming: 1 base; J trimming: 4 bases; junction bases outside the gene matches: 9. In germline, CDR1 is SQVTM, CDR2 ANQGSEA. The CDR3 loop spans 17 amino acids. CDR3 DNA: TGCAGCGTTGAAGGTTTAGCGGGAGGACGGGGCACCGGGGAGCTGTTTTTT. This encodes CSVEGLAGGRGTGELFF.

The chain couples TRBV6-4 to TRBJ1-1; weak D call: TRBD1 (5 bases). V was cut by 11 bases and J by 0 bases, with 10 bases left in between. The CDR3 has 12 residues. Germline CDR1 MRHNA, CDR2 SNTAGT. CDR3 protein: CAGRQMNTEAFF. In DNA form, the CDR3 reads TGTGCCGGCCGACAGATGAACACTGAAGCTTTCTTT.

The CDR3: CASSEIGGISQETQYF. In DNA form, the CDR3 reads TGTGCCAGCAGTGAAATCGGGGGGATAAGCCAAGAGACCCAGTACTTC. The chain combines TRBV25-1 with TRBJ2-5; 7 bases align to TRBD2. CDR1 is MGHDK and CDR2 is SYGVNS in the germline V gene. The CDR3 runs 16 residues. The V segment lost 2 bases and the J segment 1 base; nucleotides outside the gene matches: 7. The complete variable domain, with remaining parts taken from reference TRBV25-1 and TRBJ2-5, reads EADIYQTPRYLVIGTGKKITLECSQTMGHDKMYWYQQDPGMELHLIHYSYGVNSTEKGDLSSESTVSRIRTEHFPLTLESARPSHTSQYLCASSEIGGISQETQYFGPGTRLLVL.

This chain links TRBV5-1 with TRBJ1-3; TRBD1 might be the D (5 bases). The CDR3 spans 14 residues. The V gene lost 3 bases and the J gene lost 3 bases, with 10 bases spanning the gap. The germline V gene encodes CDR1 SGHRS and CDR2 YFSETQ. CDR3 DNA: TGCGCCAGCAGCTGGGGAGGGGATGGAAACACCATATATTTT. Translating gives CASSWGGDGNTIYF.

This clone was recorded only once. The chain couples TRBV2 to TRBJ2-2, with 12 bases aligning to TRBD1. Germline trimming cut 6 bases from V and 5 bases from J; bases unmatched to any gene: 4. CDR3 length: 15 residues. Germline V gene lookup returns CDR1 SNHLY and CDR2 FYNNEI. CDR3 bases: TGTGCCAGCAGGGGACAGGGGGCTTGGACCGGGGAGCTGTTTTTT. Protein sequence: CASRGQGAWTGELFF.

The gene calls are TRBV9 and TRBJ1-3, with a tentative D call TRBD1 (5 bases). Germline CDR1 reads SGDLS; CDR2 reads YYNGEE. Deletions cut 1 base from V and 0 bases from J, with 14 bases between. The CDR3 totals 17 residues. CDR3 nucleotides: TGTGCCAGCAGCGTACGCGGGGACCGTAGCTCTGGAAACACCATATATTTT. Encoded protein: CASSVRGDRSSGNTIYF.

This chain links TRBV4-1 with TRBJ1-5; D not resolved. The CDR3 spans 18 residues. V shed 3 bases and J shed 0 bases, with 18 bases lying between them. The germline V gene encodes CDR1 MGHRA and CDR2 YSYEKL. The CDR3 sequence is CASSHRAVGGNSNQPQHF. Here the CDR3 DNA reads TGCGCCAGCAGCCACCGGGCGGTAGGCGGGAATAGCAATCAGCCCCAGCATTTT.

The chain employs TRBV5-1 and TRBJ2-5; D gene unclear. V was pared by 6 bases and J by 4 bases, with 13 bases between. This CDR3 region has 13 residues. The germline CDR1 and CDR2 sequences are SGHRS and YFSETQ. CDR3 sequence (DNA): TGCGCCAGCAAAATGAATAGAATAGAGACCCAGTACTTC. It is translated as CASKMNRIETQYF.

The chain is built from TRBV6-1 and TRBJ2-7; D is tentatively TRBD1 or TRBD2 (5 bases each). V shed 8 bases and J shed 2 bases, with 10 bases lying between them. CDR3 size: 12 residues. The germline V gene encodes CDR1 MNHNS and CDR2 SASEGT. CDR3: CASVRDPYEQYF. In DNA form, the CDR3 reads TGTGCCAGCGTCAGGGACCCCTACGAGCAGTACTTC.

The chain couples TRBV5-6 to TRBJ1-4; D remains unclear. Trimming took 2 bases from V and 3 from J, leaving 8 bases between them. The CDR3 contains 14 residues. Germline V gene lookup returns CDR1 SGHDT and CDR2 YYEEEE. The CDR3 protein is CASSFGIANEKLFF. The CDR3 bases are TGTGCCAGCAGCTTCGGGATAGCTAATGAAAAACTGTTTTTT.

The chain joins TRBV28 to TRBJ2-1; 11 nucleotides line up with TRBD2. Per the germline V gene, CDR1 is MDHEN and CDR2 is SYDVKM. This CDR3 region has 17 residues. The junction had 11 bases not matched to a gene; V was cut back by 10 bases and J by 0 bases. The CDR3: CAIFGTSGRGSYNEQFF. CDR3 DNA sequence: TGTGCCATTTTCGGGACTAGCGGCAGGGGCTCCTACAATGAGCAGTTCTTC.